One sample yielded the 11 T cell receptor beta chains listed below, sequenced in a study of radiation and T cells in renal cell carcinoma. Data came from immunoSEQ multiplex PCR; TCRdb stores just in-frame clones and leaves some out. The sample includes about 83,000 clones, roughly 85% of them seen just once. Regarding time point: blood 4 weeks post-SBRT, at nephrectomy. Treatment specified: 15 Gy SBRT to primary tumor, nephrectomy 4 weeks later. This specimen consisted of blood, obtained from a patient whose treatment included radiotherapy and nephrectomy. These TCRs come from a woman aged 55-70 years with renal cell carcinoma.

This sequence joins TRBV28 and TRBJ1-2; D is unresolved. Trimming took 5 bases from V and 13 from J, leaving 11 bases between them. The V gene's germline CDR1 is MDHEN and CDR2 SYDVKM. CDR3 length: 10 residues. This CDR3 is CASSPLTATF. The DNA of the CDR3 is TGTGCCAGCAGTCCTCTTACCGCCACCTTC.

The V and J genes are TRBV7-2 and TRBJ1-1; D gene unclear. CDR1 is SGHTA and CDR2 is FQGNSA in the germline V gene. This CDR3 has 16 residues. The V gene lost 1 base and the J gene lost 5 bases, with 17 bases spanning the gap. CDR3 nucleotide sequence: TGTGCCAGCAGCTTAGGGGTGGGAGGGAGTGGGACTGAAGCTTTCTTT. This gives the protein CASSLGVGGSGTEAFF. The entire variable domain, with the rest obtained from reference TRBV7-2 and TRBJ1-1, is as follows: GAGVSQSPSNKVTEKGKDVELRCDPISGHTALYWYRQSLGQGLEFLIYFQGNSAPDKSGLPSDRFSAERTGGSVSTLTIQRTQQEDSAVYLCASSLGVGGSGTEAFFGQGTRLTVV.

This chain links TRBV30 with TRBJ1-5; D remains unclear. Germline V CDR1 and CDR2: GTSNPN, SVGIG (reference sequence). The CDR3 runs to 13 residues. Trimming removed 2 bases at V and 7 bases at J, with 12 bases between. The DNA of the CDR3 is TGTGCCTGGAGTAGATCACCGGAGCAGCCCCAGCATTTT. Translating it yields CAWSRSPEQPQHF.

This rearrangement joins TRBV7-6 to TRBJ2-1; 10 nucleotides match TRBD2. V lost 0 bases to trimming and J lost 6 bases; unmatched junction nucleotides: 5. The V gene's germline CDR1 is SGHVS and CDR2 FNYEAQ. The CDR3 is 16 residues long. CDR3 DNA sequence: TGTGCCAGCAGCTTAGCGGCTAGCGGGGGCAGCAATGAGCAGTTCTTC. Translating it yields CASSLAASGGSNEQFF.

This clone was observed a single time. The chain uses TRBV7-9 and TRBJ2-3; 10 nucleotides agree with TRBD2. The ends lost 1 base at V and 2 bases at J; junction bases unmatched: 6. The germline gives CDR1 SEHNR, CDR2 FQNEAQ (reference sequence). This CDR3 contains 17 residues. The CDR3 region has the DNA TGTGCCAGCAGCTTAGGTCTAGCGGGGGTATACACAGATACGCAGTATTTT. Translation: CASSLGLAGVYTDTQYF. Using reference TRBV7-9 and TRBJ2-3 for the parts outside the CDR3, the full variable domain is DTGVSQNPRHKITKRGQNVTFRCDPISEHNRLYWYRQTLGQGPEFLTYFQNEAQLEKSRLLSDRFSAERPKGSFSTLEIQRTEQGDSAMYLCASSLGLAGVYTDTQYFGPGTRLTVL.

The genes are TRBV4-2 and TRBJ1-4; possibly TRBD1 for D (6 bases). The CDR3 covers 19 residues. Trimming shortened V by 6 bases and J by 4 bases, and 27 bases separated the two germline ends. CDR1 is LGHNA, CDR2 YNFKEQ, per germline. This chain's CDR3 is CASREVRLRDTERNEKLFF. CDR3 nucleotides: TGTGCCAGCAGGGAAGTACGGCTCCGGGACACCGAGCGTAATGAAAAACTGTTTTTT.

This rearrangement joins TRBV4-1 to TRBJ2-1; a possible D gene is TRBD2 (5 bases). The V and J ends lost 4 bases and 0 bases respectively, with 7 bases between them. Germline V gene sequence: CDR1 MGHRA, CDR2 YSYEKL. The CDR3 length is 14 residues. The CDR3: CASSLAGSYNEQFF. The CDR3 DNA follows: TGCGCCAGCAGCCTTGCGGGCTCCTACAATGAGCAGTTCTTC.

Here the CDR3 reads CASTRAGGEDYGYTF. The CDR3 DNA reads TGTGCCAGCACCCGGGCGGGAGGGGAAGACTATGGCTACACCTTC. The chain recombines TRBV6-5 with TRBJ1-2; weak D call: TRBD1 (5 bases). Germline assignment: CDR1 MNHEY and CDR2 SVGAGI. Trimming stripped 7 bases from V and 3 bases from J, with 18 bases between. The CDR3 consists of 15 residues.

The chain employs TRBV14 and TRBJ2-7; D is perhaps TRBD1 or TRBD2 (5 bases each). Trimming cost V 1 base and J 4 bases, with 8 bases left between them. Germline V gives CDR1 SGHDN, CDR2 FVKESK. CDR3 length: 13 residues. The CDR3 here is CASSQVGGYEQYF. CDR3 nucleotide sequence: TGTGCCAGCAGCCAAGTTGGGGGTTACGAGCAGTACTTC.

The CDR3, as DNA: TGTGCCAGCACTCTCCGGGAGGCCACTGAAGCTTTCTTT. It encodes CASTLREATEAFF. The rearrangement uses TRBV28 and TRBJ1-1; D gene unclear. Germline-derived CDR1 and CDR2 are MDHEN and SYDVKM. Deletions cut 7 bases from V and 4 bases from J, with 13 bases between. This CDR3 contains 13 residues.

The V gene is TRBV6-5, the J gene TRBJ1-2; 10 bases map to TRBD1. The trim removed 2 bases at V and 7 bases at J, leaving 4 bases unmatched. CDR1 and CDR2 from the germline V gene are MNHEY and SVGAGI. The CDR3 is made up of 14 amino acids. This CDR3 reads CASSYVGTGVGYTF. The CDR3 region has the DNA TGTGCCAGCAGTTACGTGGGGACAGGGGTTGGCTACACCTTC.